Presented here are 32 T cell receptor beta chains from one specimen sequenced in a study of blood T cell repertoires in COVID-19. Produced via immunoSEQ multiplex PCR; TCRdb's table is partial and in-frame only. The sample consists of about 320,000 clones, approximately 85% of them appearing once. What was sequenced was peripheral blood. These receptors were obtained from a human donor in a cohort sampled during active COVID-19.

The genes are TRBV6-5 and TRBJ2-1; D may be TRBD1 (7 bases). The germline CDR1 and CDR2 sequences are MNHEY and SVGAGI. This CDR3 has 15 residues. V shed 4 bases and J shed 1 base, with 11 bases lying between them. CDR3 sequence reads: CASSSQGGSYNEQFF. The CDR3, as DNA: TGTGCCAGCAGTTCGCAGGGGGGATCCTACAATGAGCAGTTCTTC.

The V and J genes are TRBV27 and TRBJ2-7; D is possibly TRBD1 (7 bases). V was pared by 2 bases and J by 0 bases, with 14 bases between. The CDR3 has 16 amino acids. Germline CDR1 is MNHEY and CDR2 is SMNVEV (reference sequence). This CDR3 reads CASSLRGRGYSYEQYF. The CDR3 coding sequence is TGTGCCAGCAGTTTAAGGGGGCGGGGTTACTCCTACGAGCAGTACTTC.

V usage is TRBV2 and J usage is TRBJ1-5; a possible D gene is TRBD1 (6 bases). The length of the CDR3 is 15 residues. Germline CDR1 is SNHLY and CDR2 is FYNNEI. Trimming removed 5 bases at V and 3 bases at J, with 14 bases between. CDR3 bases: TGTGCCAGCAGTCCTGCCGGGACACACAATCAGCCCCAGCATTTT. Its protein product is CASSPAGTHNQPQHF.

V is TRBV2 and J is TRBJ2-7, with a weak D call TRBD1 (6 bases). V gave up 6 bases and J gave up 1 base, with 13 bases separating them. Germline V gene data show CDR1 as SNHLY and CDR2 as FYNNEI. The length of the CDR3 is 14 residues. The CDR3 DNA reads TGTGCCAGCAGCAACCAGGGGTTATCCTACGAGCAGTACTTC. Protein: CASSNQGLSYEQYF.

This chain uses TRBV6-5 with TRBJ2-7; 10 bases are shared with TRBD2. The CDR3 runs 14 residues. CDR1 MNHEY and CDR2 SVGAGI come from the germline V gene. V lost 5 bases to trimming and J lost 3 bases; unmatched junction nucleotides: 4. The CDR3 coding sequence is TGTGCCAGCAGTCCGACTAGCGGGTTCTACGAGCAGTACTTC. Encoded protein: CASSPTSGFYEQYF.

V and J are TRBV24-1 and TRBJ2-7; TRBD1 agrees at 8 bases. Germline V gene sequence: CDR1 KGHDR, CDR2 SFDVKD. The CDR3 totals 14 residues. With V trimmed by 4 bases and J by 5 bases, 6 bases remained unmatched. The CDR3 reads CATSDPDRVHEQYF. The CDR3 DNA sequence: TGTGCCACCAGTGACCCGGACAGGGTCCACGAGCAGTACTTC.

This chain links TRBV6-5 with TRBJ2-7, with D tentatively TRBD1 (6 bases). Per germline, CDR1 MNHEY and CDR2 SVGAGI. Trimming shortened V by 6 bases and J by 0 bases, and 9 bases separated the two germline ends. CDR3 length equals 13 residues. CDR3 amino acids: CASRDRNSYEQYF. CDR3 nucleotide sequence: TGTGCCAGCAGGGACAGAAACTCCTACGAGCAGTACTTC.

This clone has only a few counts. The rearrangement links TRBV7-8 to TRBJ1-1, with D unclear. The CDR3 totals 14 residues. Trimming removed 4 bases from V and 6 bases from J, with 15 bases in between. Germline CDR1 SGHVS, CDR2 FQNEAQ. CDR3 loop: CASSSPILVAEAFF. CDR3 nucleotide sequence: TGTGCCAGCAGCTCCCCTATTCTAGTGGCTGAAGCTTTCTTT.

V is TRBV7-2 and J is TRBJ1-2, with a tentative D call TRBD1 (5 bases). CDR3 length equals 15 residues. With 1 base removed from V and 7 bases from J, the gap between germline ends came to 16 bases. CDR1 and CDR2 (germline): SGHTA, FQGNSA. The CDR3 coding sequence is TGTGCCAGCAGCTTAGGTCAGGGTCTGGACCCTGGCTACACCTTC. This encodes CASSLGQGLDPGYTF. Together with reference TRBV7-2 and TRBJ1-2, the CDR3 gives the full variable domain: GAGVSQSPSNKVTEKGKDVELRCDPISGHTALYWYRQSLGQGLEFLIYFQGNSAPDKSGLPSDRFSAERTGGSVSTLTIQRTQQEDSAVYLCASSLGQGLDPGYTFGSGTRLTVV.

This clone was seen repeatedly, ten times or more. The rearrangement uses TRBV30 and TRBJ1-3; maybe TRBD1 (6 bases). CDR1 is GTSNPN, CDR2 SVGIG, per germline (reference sequence). V lost 4 bases and J lost 8, with 9 bases in between. This CDR3 contains 11 residues. The CDR3 bases are TGTGCCTGGAACAGGGTGGACACCATATATTTT. Encoded protein: CAWNRVDTIYF. Together with reference TRBV30 and TRBJ1-3, the CDR3 gives the full variable domain: SQTIHQWPATLVQPVGSPLSLECTVEGTSNPNLYWYRQAAGRGLQLLFYSVGIGQISSEVPQNLSASRPQDRQFILSSKKLLLSDSGFYLCAWNRVDTIYFGEGSWLTVV.

The CDR3 sequence is CASSFGQGNEQYF. CDR3 nucleotide sequence: TGTGCCAGCAGCTTCGGGCAGGGGAACGAGCAGTACTTC. The chain couples TRBV11-3 to TRBJ2-7; D may be TRBD1 (6 bases). CDR1 is SGHNT and CDR2 is YENEEA in the germline V gene. CDR3 length: 13 residues. The V gene lost 3 bases and the J gene lost 5 bases, with 11 bases spanning the gap.

The chain has TRBV24-1 and TRBJ1-5; 9 nucleotides match TRBD1. Per the germline V gene, CDR1 is KGHDR and CDR2 is SFDVKD. The ends lost 5 bases at V and 9 bases at J; junction bases unmatched: 10. The CDR3 has 15 residues. The CDR3 is CATSVNRGRLWPQHF. DNA for the CDR3: TGTGCCACCAGTGTTAACAGGGGGCGCTTATGGCCCCAGCATTTT.

DNA of the CDR3: TGTGCCAGCAGCGTTGGACAGGCCGGCTACGAGCAGTACTTC. Its protein is CASSVGQAGYEQYF. J is TRBJ2-7 and V is TRBV9; 7 positions agree with TRBD1. Looked up from germline, CDR1 is SGDLS and CDR2 is YYNGEE. With V trimmed by 2 bases and J by 3 bases, 5 bases remained unmatched. The CDR3 is 14 residues long.

The J gene is TRBJ2-5, the V gene TRBV27; TRBD1 matches 8 bases. V lost 4 bases and J lost 4; bases outside the gene matches: 8. The germline V gene has CDR1 MNHEY and CDR2 SMNVEV (reference sequence). CDR3 length: 15 amino acids. The CDR3: CASSSLGQVGETQYF. The CDR3, as DNA: TGTGCCAGCAGTTCCTTGGGACAGGTGGGAGAGACCCAGTACTTC.

This rearrangement joins TRBV10-2 to TRBJ1-6; D call uncertain. The CDR3 length is 16 residues. Trimming removed 1 base from V and 2 bases from J, with 9 bases in between. Germline CDR1 is WSHSY and CDR2 is SAAADI. In nucleotides, the CDR3 is TGCGCCAGCAGTGAGTTACAGACAACCTATAATTCACCCCTCCACTTT. Translated, it gives CASSELQTTYNSPLHF.

CDR3 loop: CASSPAGVVGTDTQYF. CDR3 nucleotide sequence: TGTGCCAGCAGCCCCGCGGGAGTCGTGGGGACAGATACGCAGTATTTT. The V and J genes are TRBV4-2 and TRBJ2-3; 7 bases match TRBD2. The CDR3 runs to 16 residues. Per the germline V gene, CDR1 is LGHNA and CDR2 is YNFKEQ. The trim removed 4 bases at V and 3 bases at J, leaving 10 bases unmatched.

The V call is TRBV5-6, the J call TRBJ1-2, with 8 bases that match TRBD1. V shed 3 bases, J shed 8 bases, and the junction held 6 bases outside the gene matches. Looked up from germline, CDR1 is SGHDT and CDR2 is YYEEEE. The length of the CDR3 is 13 residues. CDR3 nucleotides: TGTGCCAGCAGCTCTACGGGGACAGGAGGCTACACCTTC. Protein product: CASSSTGTGGYTF.

V and J are TRBV5-1 and TRBJ1-1; D is ambiguous. Trimming cost V 4 bases and J 0 bases, with 7 bases left between them. In germline, CDR1 is SGHRS, CDR2 YFSETQ. This CDR3 spans 13 amino acids. The chain's CDR3 is CASSVSVNTEAFF. CDR3 nucleotides: TGCGCCAGCAGCGTCTCAGTGAACACTGAAGCTTTCTTT.

The chain joins TRBV12-5 to TRBJ1-1; D is ambiguous. CDR3 size: 13 residues. CDR1 LGHNT and CDR2 FRNRAP come from the germline V gene. Trimming left V 5 bases short and J 1 base short, with 8 bases between. The CDR3 DNA sequence: TGTGCTAGTGGTACTCATTCGAACACTGAAGCTTTCTTT. Its translation is CASGTHSNTEAFF.

V usage is TRBV6-1 and J usage is TRBJ2-1, with D perhaps matching TRBD1 (5 bases). Germline V lookup: CDR1 MNHNS, CDR2 SASEGT. With 2 bases removed from V and 9 bases from J, the gap between germline ends came to 14 bases. The CDR3 loop spans 14 amino acids. CDR3 residues: CASSEYGALGEQFF. The DNA of the CDR3 is TGTGCCAGCAGTGAATATGGGGCGCTGGGTGAGCAGTTCTTC.

The rearrangement uses TRBV5-1 and TRBJ2-7; D gene unclear. V lost 4 bases and J lost 3, with 8 bases in between. Germline lookup yields CDR1 SGHRS and CDR2 YFSETQ. The CDR3 loop spans 12 amino acids. The CDR3 nucleotides are TGCGCCAGCAGCCTCGACTTCTACGAGCAGTACTTC. Protein product: CASSLDFYEQYF.

This clone was counted a single time. This chain links TRBV9 with TRBJ2-2; the match to TRBD2 covers 8 bases. The germline gives CDR1 SGDLS, CDR2 YYNGEE. With V trimmed by 0 bases and J by 4 bases, 5 bases remained unmatched. CDR3 length equals 16 residues. CDR3 bases: TGTGCCAGCAGCGTAGCAGGGACTAGTATCACCGGGGAGCTGTTTTTT. Its protein is CASSVAGTSITGELFF.

The chain uses TRBV10-2 and TRBJ2-1; D possibly corresponds to TRBD1 (7 bases). The germline V and J ends were trimmed by 4 bases and 6 bases, with 10 bases remaining between them. The CDR3 spans 13 residues. Looked up from germline, CDR1 is WSHSY and CDR2 is SAAADI. CDR3 residues: CASSAGGSNEQFF. Here the CDR3 DNA reads TGCGCCAGCAGTGCAGGGGGGAGCAATGAGCAGTTCTTC.

The gene calls are TRBV27 and TRBJ1-5; a possible D gene is TRBD1 (6 bases). This CDR3 spans 14 amino acids. V was pared by 4 bases and J by 4 bases, with 11 bases between. CDR1 and CDR2 (germline): MNHEY, SMNVEV (reference sequence). CDR3 residues: CASSSGAKNQPQHF. The CDR3 nucleotides are TGTGCCAGCAGTTCAGGGGCAAAGAATCAGCCCCAGCATTTT.

CDR3 sequence reads: CASKWGGLGTGELFF. The CDR3 DNA reads as TGTGCCAGCAAGTGGGGGGGTTTAGGAACCGGGGAGCTGTTTTTT. The rearrangement links TRBV2 to TRBJ2-2; TRBD2 matches at 7 bases. From germline, CDR1 is SNHLY and CDR2 FYNNEI. The CDR3 has 15 residues. Trimming at V came to 7 bases and at J to 5 bases, leaving 10 bases not matched to a gene.

The rearrangement uses TRBV25-1 and TRBJ2-1; tentatively, D is TRBD2 (5 bases). V was cut by 10 bases and J by 8 bases, with 6 bases left in between. The CDR3 totals 9 residues. Looked up from germline, CDR1 is MGHDK and CDR2 is SYGVNS. CDR3 nucleotide sequence: TGTGCCATCGGGGATGAGCAGTTCTTC. As protein: CAIGDEQFF.

This chain joins TRBV12-5 and TRBJ2-1; D remains unclear. The CDR3 sequence is 15 residues long. The germline V gene has CDR1 LGHNT and CDR2 FRNRAP. Trimming shortened V by 3 bases and J by 0 bases, and 9 bases separated the two germline ends. CDR3 region: CASGLPVSSYNEQFF. The CDR3 bases are TGTGCTAGTGGTTTACCGGTTAGCTCCTACAATGAGCAGTTCTTC.

On this clone itself: The identical CDR3 is also encoded by other nucleotide sequences in the sample. The rearrangement uses TRBV5-4 and TRBJ1-2; 7 bases are a match to TRBD1. Germline CDR1 is SGHNT and CDR2 is YYREEE (reference sequence). The CDR3 sequence is 13 residues long. V lost 3 bases, J lost 5 bases, and 4 bases stayed unmatched. This CDR3 reads CASSWDRGYGYTF. The CDR3, as DNA: TGTGCCAGCAGCTGGGACAGAGGATATGGCTACACCTTC. The full variable domain, with the rest looked up from reference TRBV5-4 and TRBJ1-2, is ETGVTQSPTHLIKTRGQQVTLRCSSQSGHNTVSWYQQALGQGPQFIFQYYREEENGRGNFPPRFSGLQFPNYSSELNVNALELDDSALYLCASSWDRGYGYTFGSGTRLTVV.

The V gene is TRBV7-9, the J gene TRBJ1-3, with D hard to call. This CDR3 contains 13 residues. Looked up from germline, CDR1 is SEHNR and CDR2 is FQNEAQ (reference sequence). V lost 10 bases, J lost 3 bases, and 13 bases lay in between. This CDR3 is CATELENGNTIYF. Written as DNA, the CDR3 is TGTGCCACGGAACTGGAGAATGGAAACACCATATATTTT.

The CDR3 region has the DNA TGTGCCAGCAGTGAAGAAGGAGGTTCACCCCTCCACTTT. Residues: CASSEEGGSPLHF. The V and J genes are TRBV2 and TRBJ1-6; no firm D call. V gave up 1 base and J gave up 9 bases, with 7 bases separating them. The CDR3 extends over 13 amino acids. Germline V CDR1 and CDR2: SNHLY, FYNNEI.

The V gene is TRBV7-9, the J gene TRBJ1-3; tentative D call: TRBD1 (5 bases). CDR3 length: 13 amino acids. Trimming left V 1 base short and J 4 bases short, with 5 bases between. Germline-derived CDR1 and CDR2 are SEHNR and FQNEAQ (reference sequence). The CDR3 nucleotides are TGTGCCAGCAGCTTAGAGGGGGGAAACACCATATATTTT. This codes for CASSLEGGNTIYF. Using reference TRBV7-9 and TRBJ1-3 for the parts outside the CDR3, the full variable domain is DTGVSQNPRHKITKRGQNVTFRCDPISEHNRLYWYRQTLGQGPEFLTYFQNEAQLEKSRLLSDRFSAERPKGSFSTLEIQRTEQGDSAMYLCASSLEGGNTIYFGEGSWLTVV.

V gene TRBV29-1 combines with J gene TRBJ2-1; 9 positions match TRBD1. This CDR3 has 13 residues. CDR1 SQVTM and CDR2 ANQGSEA come from the germline V gene. The V and J ends lost 5 bases and 8 bases, in that order; junction bases with no gene match: 7. This CDR3 is CSVRWDRAYEQFF. The CDR3 DNA follows: TGCAGCGTTCGGTGGGACAGGGCATATGAGCAGTTCTTC.